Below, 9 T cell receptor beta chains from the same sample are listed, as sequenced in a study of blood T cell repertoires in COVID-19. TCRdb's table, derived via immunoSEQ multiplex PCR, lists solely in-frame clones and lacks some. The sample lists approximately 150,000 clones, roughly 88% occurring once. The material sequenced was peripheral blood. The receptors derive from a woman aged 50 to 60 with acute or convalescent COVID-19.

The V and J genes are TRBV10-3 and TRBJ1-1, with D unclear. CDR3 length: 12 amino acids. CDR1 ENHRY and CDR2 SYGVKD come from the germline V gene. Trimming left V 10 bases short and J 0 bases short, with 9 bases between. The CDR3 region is CATCGMNTEAFF. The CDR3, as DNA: TGTGCCACCTGCGGGATGAACACTGAAGCTTTCTTT.

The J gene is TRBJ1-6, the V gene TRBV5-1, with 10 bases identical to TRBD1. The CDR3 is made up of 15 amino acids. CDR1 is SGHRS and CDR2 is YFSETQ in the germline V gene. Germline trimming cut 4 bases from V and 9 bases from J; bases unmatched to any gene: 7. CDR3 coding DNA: TGCGCCAGCAGCACCTCCGGGACAGGGGTTTCACCCCTCCACTTT. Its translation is CASSTSGTGVSPLHF.

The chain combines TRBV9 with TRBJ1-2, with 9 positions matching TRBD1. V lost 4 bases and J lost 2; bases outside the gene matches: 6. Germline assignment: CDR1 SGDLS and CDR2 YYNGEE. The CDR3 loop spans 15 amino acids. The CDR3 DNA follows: TGTGCCAGCAGCACCTCGACAGGGGGGAACTATGGCTACACCTTC. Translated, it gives CASSTSTGGNYGYTF.

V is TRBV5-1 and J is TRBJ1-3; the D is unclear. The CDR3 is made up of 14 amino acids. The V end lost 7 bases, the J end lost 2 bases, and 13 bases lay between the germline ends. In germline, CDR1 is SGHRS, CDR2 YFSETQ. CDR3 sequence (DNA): TGCGCCAGCTCCAGCGCAGTGGCTGGAAACACCATATATTTT. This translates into CASSSAVAGNTIYF.

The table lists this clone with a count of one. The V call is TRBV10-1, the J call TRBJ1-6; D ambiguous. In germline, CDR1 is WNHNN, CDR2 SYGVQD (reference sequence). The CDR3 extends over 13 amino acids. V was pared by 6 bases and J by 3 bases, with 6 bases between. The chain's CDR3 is CASSNSYNSPLHF. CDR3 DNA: TGCGCCAGCAGCAACAGCTATAATTCACCCCTCCACTTT.

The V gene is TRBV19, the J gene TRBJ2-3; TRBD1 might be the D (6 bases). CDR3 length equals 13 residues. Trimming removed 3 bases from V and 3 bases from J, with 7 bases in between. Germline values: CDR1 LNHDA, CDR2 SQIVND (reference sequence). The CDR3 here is CASSIQGTDTQYF. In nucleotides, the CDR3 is TGTGCCAGTAGTATCCAGGGGACAGATACGCAGTATTTT.

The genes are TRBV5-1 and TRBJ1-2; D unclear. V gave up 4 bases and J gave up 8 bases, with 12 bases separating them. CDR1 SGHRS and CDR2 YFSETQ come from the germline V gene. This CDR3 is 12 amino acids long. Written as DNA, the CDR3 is TGCGCCAGCAGCCGAGATGGAGACGGCTACACCTTC. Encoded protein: CASSRDGDGYTF.

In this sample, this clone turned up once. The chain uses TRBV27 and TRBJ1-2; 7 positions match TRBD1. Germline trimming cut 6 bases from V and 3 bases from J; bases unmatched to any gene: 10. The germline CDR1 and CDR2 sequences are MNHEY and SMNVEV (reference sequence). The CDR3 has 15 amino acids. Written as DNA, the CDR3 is TGTGCCAGCAGGGCTCAACAGGGGTGGGACTATGGCTACACCTTC. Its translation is CASRAQQGWDYGYTF.

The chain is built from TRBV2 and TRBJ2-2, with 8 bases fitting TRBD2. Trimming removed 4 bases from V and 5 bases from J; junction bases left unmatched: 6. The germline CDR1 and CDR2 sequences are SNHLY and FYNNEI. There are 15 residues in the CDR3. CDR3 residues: CASSGTSGETGELFF. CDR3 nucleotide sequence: TGTGCCAGCAGTGGTACTAGCGGAGAAACCGGGGAGCTGTTTTTT. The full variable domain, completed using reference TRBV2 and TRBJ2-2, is EPEVTQTPSHQVTQMGQEVILRCVPISNHLYFYWYRQILGQKVEFLVSFYNNEISEKSEIFDDQFSVERPDGSNFTLKIRSTKLEDSAMYFCASSGTSGETGELFFGEGSRLTVL.